This paragraph covers one T cell receptor (beta chain) sequence. This sample is part of a study of T cell changes during pregnancy in multiple sclerosis. V was pared by 6 bases and J by 3 bases, with 9 bases of the junction left unmatched. The CDR3 totals 15 residues. Germline CDR1 LNHDA, CDR2 SQIVND (reference sequence). Clones were sequenced by immunoSEQ multiplex PCR, and TCRdb holds only the in-frame ones, with some missing. The sample shows approximately 59,000 clones, just under 95% of them seen only once. The receptor was derived from a female donor with multiple sclerosis, enrolled in a pregnancy study. The V call is TRBV19, the J call TRBJ2-3; TRBD2 agrees at 7 bases. The material sequenced was CD4+ T cells from peripheral blood mononuclear cells, taken before pregnancy. The DNA for the CDR3 is TGTGCCAGTAGCACGCTGCGGGAGACTACAGATACGCAGTATTTT. Translated: CASSTLRETTDTQYF.